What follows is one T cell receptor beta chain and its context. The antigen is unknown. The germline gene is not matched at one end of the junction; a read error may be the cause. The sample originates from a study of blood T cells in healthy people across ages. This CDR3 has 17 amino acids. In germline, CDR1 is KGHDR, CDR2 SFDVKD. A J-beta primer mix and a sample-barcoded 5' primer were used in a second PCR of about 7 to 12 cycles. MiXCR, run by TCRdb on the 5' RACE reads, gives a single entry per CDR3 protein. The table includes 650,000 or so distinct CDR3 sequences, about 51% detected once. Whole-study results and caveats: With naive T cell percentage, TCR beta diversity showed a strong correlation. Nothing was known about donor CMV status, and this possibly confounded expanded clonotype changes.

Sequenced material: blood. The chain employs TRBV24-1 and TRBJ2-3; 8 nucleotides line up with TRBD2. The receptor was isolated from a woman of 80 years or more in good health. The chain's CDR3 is CATSDPSAGGYIDTQYF. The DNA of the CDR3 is TGTGCCACCAGTGATCCCTCGGCGGGGGGATACATAGATACGCAGTATTTC.